A selection of T cell receptor beta chains follows, all from one sample in a study of shared clonotypes between healthy human individuals. The protocol was immunoSEQ multiplex PCR, while the TCRdb copy is restricted to in-frame clones and leaves out a portion. The sample includes around 2.1 million clones, just over 90% of them seen just once. Sequenced material: naive CD8+ T cells from PBMCs. The receptors come from a man aged 18 to 29 in good health. Some clones in this sample may be carry-over from other donors' samples. The CDR3 runs from the conserved cysteine through the conserved F or W. D genes are given only for firm matches. The size entry is marked missing in some rows and otherwise reads once, few, many or a size class.

size	V	J	D	DNA	CDR3
.	TRBV29-1	TRBJ2-7	.	TGCAGCGCTGTTTCGACCCGAGACCCCTACGAGCAGTACTTC	CSAVSTRDPYEQYF
.	TRBV7-9	TRBJ1-2	.	TGTGCCAGCAGCTTGGCAGGGGTAGACTATGGCTACACCTTC	CASSLAGVDYGYTF
.	TRBV7-8	TRBJ2-1	TRBD2	TGTGCCAGCAGCTTAGTATTTTTCGGGACTAGCCCCTACAATGAGCAGTTCTTC	CASSLVFFGTSPYNEQFF
.	TRBV4-2	TRBJ2-5	.	TGTGCCAGCAGCCAAGATCAGGGGGGAGGGGAGACCCAGTACTTC	CASSQDQGGGETQYF
.	TRBV4-2	TRBJ2-7	.	TGTGCCAGCAGCCAAGATCCAGGGTTGGGTTACGAGCAGTACTTC	CASSQDPGLGYEQYF
.	TRBV7-9	TRBJ2-3	TRBD1	TGTGCCAGCAGCTTACCCAGGACAGGGAATACGCAGTATTTT	CASSLPRTGNTQYF
.	TRBV19	TRBJ2-2	TRBD2	TGTGCCAGTAGTATAGAGGGACTAGCGGGAGTACGGACCGGGGAGCTGTTTTTT	CASSIEGLAGVRTGELFF
once	TRBV15	TRBJ2-4	TRBD1	TGTGCCACCAGCAGAGACCGGACAGGTTTTGGGGAAAACATTCAGTACTTC	CATSRDRTGFGENIQYF
.	TRBV5-1	TRBJ2-2	TRBD2	TGCGCCAGCAGCTTGGAACTAGCGGGAGCGAACACCGGGGAGCTGTTTTTT	CASSLELAGANTGELFF
.	TRBV7-6	TRBJ2-7	.	TGTGCCAGCAGCTTAGGGGCGGGGAGGTACGAGCAGTACTTC	CASSLGAGRYEQYF
.	TRBV18	TRBJ1-1	TRBD1	TGTGCCAGCTTCAGGGGGGCAGGCACTGAAGCTTTCTTT	CASFRGAGTEAFF
few	TRBV28	TRBJ1-5	.	TGTGCCAGCAGTCCCCCGACAGGTTATAGCAATCAGCCCCAGCATTTT	CASSPPTGYSNQPQHF
few	TRBV6-5	TRBJ1-5	.	TGTGCCAGCAGTTACAGTAGCAATCAGCCCCAGCATTTT	CASSYSSNQPQHF
.	TRBV29-1	TRBJ1-2	TRBD1	TGCAGCGTTTACCCGCAGGGGGCGTCTAATGGCTACACCTTC	CSVYPQGASNGYTF
.	TRBV27	TRBJ1-1	TRBD1	TGTGCCAGCAGTTTCAAGGACAGGATAGACACTGAAGCTTTCTTT	CASSFKDRIDTEAFF
.	TRBV19	TRBJ1-2	.	TGTGCCAGTAGTATAGATGGAGGGCCAGGCTACACCTTC	CASSIDGGPGYTF
.	TRBV4-1	TRBJ1-1	.	TGCGCCAGCAGCCAAGGGTGGGGGGAAAACACTGAAGCTTTCTTT	CASSQGWGENTEAFF
.	TRBV7-9	TRBJ1-4	.	TGTGCCAGCAGCCCTCCTGGAGGGCTTGAAAAACTGTTTTTT	CASSPPGGLEKLFF
.	TRBV5-1	TRBJ2-1	.	TGCGCCAGCAGCCAAAACGGGCCCAATGAGCAGTTCTTC	CASSQNGPNEQFF
.	TRBV4-1	TRBJ2-7	TRBD2	TGCGCCAGCAGCCCCCTGCTTCTGTCTAGCGGGGAAGCCTACGAGCAGTACTTC	CASSPLLLSSGEAYEQYF
.	TRBV4-1	TRBJ2-3	TRBD2	TGCGCCAGCAGCCAACTAGCGGGAGGGCCGGATACGCAGTATTTT	CASSQLAGGPDTQYF
.	TRBV30	TRBJ1-1	TRBD1	TGTGCCTGGAGCGCCCAAACAGGGGTCACTGAAGCTTTCTTT	CAWSAQTGVTEAFF
.	TRBV19	TRBJ2-7	.	TGTGCCAGTAGTCGCGACAGTTCCTACGAGCAGTACTTC	CASSRDSSYEQYF
.	TRBV6-5	TRBJ2-1	TRBD2	TGTGCCAGCACCAGGGGACTAGCGGGATTGGGTGAGCAGTTCTTC	CASTRGLAGLGEQFF
.	TRBV27	TRBJ2-2	TRBD1	TGTGCCAGCAGTTTCCCCCGACAGGGGGCTTGGTTAAGTCCCGGGGAGCTGTTTTTT	CASSFPRQGAWLSPGELFF
.	TRBV4-2	TRBJ2-1	.	TGTGCCAGCAGCCACCCCGATGTGTCGGGAGAGCACAATGAGCAGTTCTTC	CASSHPDVSGEHNEQFF
.	TRBV2	TRBJ2-2	TRBD1	TGTGCCAGCAGTGTCGTGACAGGGGGCAGGGAGCTGTTTTTT	CASSVVTGGRELFF
.	TRBV7-9	TRBJ1-3	.	TGTGCCAGCAGCTCCAAGGGCCCTTCTGGAAACACCATATATTTT	CASSSKGPSGNTIYF
few	TRBV28	TRBJ1-1	.	TGTGCCAGCAGTTTACGGGCGGAGAACACTGAAGCTTTCTTT	CASSLRAENTEAFF
.	TRBV27	TRBJ2-1	.	TGTGCCAGCAGTCCCGCCCCGCGTGAGCAGTTCTTC	CASSPAPREQFF
once	TRBV5-6	TRBJ2-2	.	TGTGCCAGCAGCTTAGGACCCCGTGCCGGGGAGCTGTTTTTT	CASSLGPRAGELFF
.	TRBV9	TRBJ2-5	.	TGTGCCAGCAGCACTAGACAGGACCCCAGGGAGACCCAGTACTTC	CASSTRQDPRETQYF
.	TRBV28	TRBJ2-7	.	TGTGCCAGCAGTAAGGGTTACGAGCAGTACTTC	CASSKGYEQYF
.	TRBV5-6	TRBJ2-7	.	TGTGCCAGCAGCTTGGGGGTGTCCAGGGTGAACGAGCAGTACTTC	CASSLGVSRVNEQYF
.	TRBV2	TRBJ1-2	TRBD1	TGTGCCAGCAGTGGTGATTTGGAGACAGGGGGCTTTGGCTACACCTTC	CASSGDLETGGFGYTF
.	TRBV30	TRBJ2-7	.	TGTGCCTGGAGTGGGACAGAGAGCTCCTACGAGCAGTACTTC	CAWSGTESSYEQYF
.	TRBV28	TRBJ2-7	.	TGTGCCAGCAGCCAGAGGCGGCAACCCGGGGAGCAGTACTTC	CASSQRRQPGEQYF
.	TRBV9	TRBJ2-7	TRBD1	TGTGCCAGCAGCATTGGGACAGGTCCCTCCTACGAGCAGTACTTC	CASSIGTGPSYEQYF
.	TRBV9	TRBJ2-5	.	TGTGCCAGCAGGCTTAGAGGGTCTCGGAGGCAAGAGACCCAGTACTTC	CASRLRGSRRQETQYF
.	TRBV19	TRBJ2-3	TRBD2	TGTGCCAGTAGTATTGGACTAGCGGAACACCAAGATACGCAGTATTTT	CASSIGLAEHQDTQYF
.	TRBV27	TRBJ2-2	TRBD1	TGTGCCAGCAGGGCGGGACAGGGCATGTCGGATTTCCTGAGGGAGCTGTTTTTT	CASRAGQGMSDFLRELFF
.	TRBV7-6	TRBJ1-1	.	TGTGCCAGCAGCTCTTCGGGCCAAAATGAAGCTTTCTTT	CASSSSGQNEAFF
.	TRBV6-5	TRBJ2-7	.	TGTGCCAGCAGTTGGGACTTCTACGAGCAGTACTTC	CASSWDFYEQYF
.	TRBV29-1	TRBJ2-7	TRBD2	TGCAGCGTTGCGGGAGGGGGTAGGACCTACGAGCAGTACTTC	CSVAGGGRTYEQYF
.	TRBV11-2	TRBJ1-4	.	TGTGCCAGCAGCAGAGAAGGGAGACCTTCTGAAAAACTGTTTTTT	CASSREGRPSEKLFF
once	TRBV4-2	TRBJ2-7	.	TGTGCCAGCAGCCAGGGACTCGAGAGCTCCTACGAGCAGTACTTC	CASSQGLESSYEQYF
.	TRBV7-9	TRBJ2-7	.	TGTGCCAGCAGCTTAGGATTCGGGTACGAGCAGTACTTC	CASSLGFGYEQYF
.	TRBV7-2	TRBJ2-3	.	TGTGCCAGCAGCCCCCGGGACCCAGTGGATACGCAGTATTTT	CASSPRDPVDTQYF
.	TRBV19	TRBJ2-7	.	TGTGCCAGTAGTATCCGAGAAGCCTACGAGCAGTACTTC	CASSIREAYEQYF
.	TRBV27	TRBJ2-3	.	TGTGCCAGCAGTTTAATTTCGCCAGGCAGCACAGATACGCAGTATTTT	CASSLISPGSTDTQYF
few	TRBV7-9	TRBJ2-4	.	TGTGCCAGCAGCTCCAGATACCTGGCCAAAAACATTCAGTACTTC	CASSSRYLAKNIQYF